This note documents a single TCR beta chain sequence. Its antigen is as yet unknown. This specimen comes from a study of cytomegalovirus exposure and HLA in healthy donors. In the PCR, 60 Vbeta and 13 Jbeta primers were used. Generated by immunoSEQ multiplex PCR, the TCRdb table keeps only in-frame clones and is missing some. The sample yields 100,000 to 150,000 clones, 80% to 90% seen once. The CDR3 sequence is 15 residues long. CDR1 is MNHEY, CDR2 SVGAGI, per germline. V shed 5 bases, J shed 2 bases, and the junction held 6 bases outside the gene matches. Regarding the study as a whole: TCR beta chain V- and J-gene trimming was linked, in a later analysis, to a missense variant in DCLRE1C. One cluster of highly shared sequence variants probably arose as a sequencing artifact.

The clonotype comes from a woman in her thirties or forties in good health and CMV-seropositive. J is TRBJ1-1 and V is TRBV6-5; 9 bases match TRBD1. The sequenced sample consisted of PBMCs. The CDR3 region is CASSPYRGLNTEAFF. The CDR3 DNA follows: TGTGCCAGCAGTCCCTACAGGGGGCTCAACACTGAAGCTTTCTTT.